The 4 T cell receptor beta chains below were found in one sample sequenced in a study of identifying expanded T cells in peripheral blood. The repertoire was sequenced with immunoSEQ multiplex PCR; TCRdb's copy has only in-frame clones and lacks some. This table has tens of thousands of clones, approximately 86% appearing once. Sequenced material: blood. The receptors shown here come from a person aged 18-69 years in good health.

CDR3 residues: CASSLDPRNTEAFF. CDR3 DNA sequence: TGCGCCAGCAGCTTGGACCCGCGGAACACTGAAGCTTTCTTT. This chain uses TRBV5-1 with TRBJ1-1; D unresolved. The V gene's germline CDR1 is SGHRS and CDR2 YFSETQ. The CDR3 covers 14 residues. Trimming removed 0 bases at V and 1 base at J, with 7 bases between.

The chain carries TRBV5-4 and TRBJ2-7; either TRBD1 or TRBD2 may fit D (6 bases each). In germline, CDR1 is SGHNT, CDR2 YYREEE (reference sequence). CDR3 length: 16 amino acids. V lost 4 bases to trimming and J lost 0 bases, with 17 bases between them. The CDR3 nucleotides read TGTGCCAGCAGCCTGGGGGGCGCTCCCCTCTCCTACGAGCAGTACTTC. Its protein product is CASSLGGAPLSYEQYF.

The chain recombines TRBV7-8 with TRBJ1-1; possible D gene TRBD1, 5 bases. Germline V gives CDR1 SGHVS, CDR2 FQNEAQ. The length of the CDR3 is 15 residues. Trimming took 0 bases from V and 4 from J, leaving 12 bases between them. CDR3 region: CASSLALGGSTEAFF. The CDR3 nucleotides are TGTGCCAGCAGCTTAGCGCTCGGGGGGAGCACTGAAGCTTTCTTT. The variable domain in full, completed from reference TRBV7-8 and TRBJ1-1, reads GAGVSQSPRYKVAKRGQDVALRCDPISGHVSLFWYQQALGQGPEFLTYFQNEAQLDKSGLPSDRFFAERPEGSVSTLKIQRTQQEDSAVYLCASSLALGGSTEAFFGQGTRLTVV.

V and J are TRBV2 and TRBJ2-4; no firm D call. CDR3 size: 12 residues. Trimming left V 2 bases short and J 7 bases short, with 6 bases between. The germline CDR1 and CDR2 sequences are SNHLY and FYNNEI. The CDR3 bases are TGTGCCAGCAGTGAACTAACGAACATTCAGTACTTC. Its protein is CASSELTNIQYF.